Following are 9 T cell receptor beta chains from one sample sequenced in a study of T cell repertoires in ileal Crohn's disease. Here immunoSEQ multiplex PCR was the method, and the copy in TCRdb shows in-frame clones only, minus some. Of about 15,000 clones detected, approximately 78% appear once; the ten largest clones hold approximately 17%. Sequencing input: ileal tissue. The receptors stem from an adult with Crohn's disease.

V usage is TRBV27 and J usage is TRBJ1-5, with 7 positions matching TRBD1. Germline trimming cut 5 bases from V and 2 bases from J; bases unmatched to any gene: 3. The CDR3 loop spans 14 amino acids. Germline V gene data show CDR1 as MNHEY and CDR2 as SMNVEV (reference sequence). The CDR3 DNA follows: TGTGCCAGCAGTCTCACAGGGGGCAATCAGCCCCAGCATTTT. It specifies CASSLTGGNQPQHF.

The gene calls are TRBV6-1 and TRBJ1-5, with D possibly TRBD1 on 5 matching bases. This CDR3 is 15 amino acids long. The V end lost 6 bases, the J end lost 6 bases, and 18 bases lay between the germline ends. Looked up from germline, CDR1 is MNHNS and CDR2 is SASEGT. The CDR3 reads CASRPGSGGGQPQHF. The CDR3 DNA is TGTGCCAGCAGGCCCGGGTCCGGGGGGGGTCAGCCCCAGCATTTT.

This chain links TRBV5-1 with TRBJ2-7; D may be TRBD1 (5 bases). CDR1 and CDR2 (germline): SGHRS, YFSETQ. The CDR3 spans 17 residues. Trimming cost V 0 bases and J 2 bases, with 18 bases left between them. The CDR3 DNA is TGCGCCAGCAGCTTGGTTTGGTCGCAAACAGGAGCCTACGAGCAGTACTTC. Translated, it gives CASSLVWSQTGAYEQYF.

The chain carries TRBV11-2 and TRBJ1-1; D is possibly TRBD1 (6 bases). The germline V gene encodes CDR1 SGHAT and CDR2 FQNNGV. The ends were cut back, 5 bases at V and 1 base at J, with 14 bases in the middle. The CDR3 extends over 15 amino acids. The CDR3 DNA sequence: TGTGCCAGCAGCGCAACGGGACACCGGAACACTGAAGCTTTCTTT. Translation: CASSATGHRNTEAFF. The full variable domain, with the rest looked up from reference TRBV11-2 and TRBJ1-1, is EAGVAQSPRYKIIEKRQSVAFWCNPISGHATLYWYQQILGQGPKLLIQFQNNGVVDDSQLPKDRFSAERLKGVDSTLKIQPAKLEDSAVYLCASSATGHRNTEAFFGQGTRLTVV.

The chain links TRBV12-5 to TRBJ1-6; TRBD1 matches at 10 bases. In germline, CDR1 is LGHNT, CDR2 FRNRAP. The J segment lost 5 bases and the V segment lost 4 bases, leaving 2 bases of the junction unmatched. The CDR3 totals 15 residues. The CDR3: CASGWGTGDNSPLHF. For the CDR3, the DNA is TGTGCTAGTGGTTGGGGGACAGGGGATAATTCACCCCTCCACTTT. The whole variable domain, filled in from reference TRBV12-5 and TRBJ1-6, reads DARVTQTPRHKVTEMGQEVTMRCQPILGHNTVFWYRQTMMQGLELLAYFRNRAPLDDSGMPKDRFSAEMPDATLATLKIQPSEPRDSAVYFCASGWGTGDNSPLHFGNGTRLTVT.

CDR3 sequence reads: CASSFRTGLSSGANVLTF. For the CDR3, the DNA is TGTGCCAGCAGCTTTCGGACAGGGCTAAGCTCTGGGGCCAACGTCCTGACTTTC. The V and J genes are TRBV7-9 and TRBJ2-6; 8 bases are shared with TRBD1. The V and J ends lost 3 bases and 0 bases, in that order; junction bases with no gene match: 7. CDR1 is SEHNR and CDR2 is FQNEAQ in the germline V gene (reference sequence). The CDR3 runs 18 residues.

The table lists this clone with a count of one. This chain connects TRBV5-4 to TRBJ1-2; 7 positions match TRBD1. The CDR3 sequence is 14 residues long. Germline values: CDR1 SGHNT, CDR2 YYREEE (reference sequence). V lost 0 bases and J lost 5; bases outside the gene matches: 4. CDR3 in amino acids: CASSLDTGDYGYTF. As DNA, the CDR3 is TGTGCCAGCAGCTTGGATACAGGGGATTATGGCTACACCTTC.

The CDR3: CASSDPSSSYNEQFF. CDR3 DNA: TGTGCCAGCAGCGACCCTTCGAGCTCCTACAATGAGCAGTTCTTC. The V and J genes are TRBV9 and TRBJ2-1; D is ambiguous. CDR1 SGDLS and CDR2 YYNGEE come from the germline V gene. Trimming cost V 3 bases and J 0 bases, with 10 bases left between them. This CDR3 has 15 amino acids. The variable domain in full, completed from reference TRBV9 and TRBJ2-1, reads DSGVTQTPKHLITATGQRVTLRCSPRSGDLSVYWYQQSLDQGLQFLIQYYNGEERAKGNILERFSAQQFPDLHSELNLSSLELGDSALYFCASSDPSSSYNEQFFGPGTRLTVL.

The gene calls are TRBV25-1 and TRBJ2-3; tentative D call: TRBD1 (6 bases). The CDR3 runs 16 residues. Germline V gives CDR1 MGHDK, CDR2 SYGVNS. Trimming removed 1 base at V and 2 bases at J, with 13 bases between. The CDR3 sequence is CASSELADRDTDTQYF. CDR3 in DNA: TGTGCCAGCAGTGAATTGGCGGACAGAGACACAGATACGCAGTATTTT.